This passage covers 7 T cell receptor beta chains from one sample sequenced in a study of shared clonotypes between healthy human individuals. TCRdb's copy holds only in-frame clones and misses some; the assay was immunoSEQ multiplex PCR. The table shows over 2 million clones, with 85% to 95% occurring only once. Sequencing used naive CD4+ T cells from PBMCs. Subset defined: CD45RA+ positively selected. The origin of the receptors is a man younger than 35 in good health. Some clones in this sample may be carry-over from other donors' samples.

The V call is TRBV11-3, the J call TRBJ2-2; D is unclear. V shed 5 bases and J shed 7 bases, with 8 bases lying between them. Germline V gene data show CDR1 as SGHNT and CDR2 as YENEEA. This CDR3 spans 12 amino acids. The CDR3 DNA is TGTGCCAGCAGCGGGTTTGGCGGGGAGCTGTTTTTT. This codes for CASSGFGGELFF.

CDR3: CASSHGQGGTDTQYF. CDR3 in DNA: TGTGCCAGCTCACACGGACAGGGGGGTACAGATACGCAGTATTTT. The chain carries TRBV18 and TRBJ2-3; TRBD1 agrees at 10 bases. Trimming removed 4 bases from V and 3 bases from J; junction bases left unmatched: 4. The CDR3 is 15 amino acids. Germline V gene lookup returns CDR1 KGHSH and CDR2 LQKENI.

The rearrangement links TRBV5-1 to TRBJ2-1, with TRBD1 identical over 9 bases. The J segment lost 9 bases and the V segment lost 1 base, leaving 5 bases of the junction unmatched. Germline V gene sequence: CDR1 SGHRS, CDR2 YFSETQ. CDR3 length: 14 amino acids. This CDR3 is CASSLLDRGTEQFF. CDR3 bases: TGCGCCAGCAGCTTGCTGGACAGGGGAACTGAGCAGTTCTTC.

The chain is built from TRBV25-1 and TRBJ1-5; a weak D match, TRBD1 (5 bases). The CDR3 consists of 14 residues. Germline-derived CDR1 and CDR2 are MGHDK and SYGVNS. Deletions cut 1 base from V and 9 bases from J, with 13 bases between. CDR3 sequence: CASSESWGGGPQHF. In nucleotides, the CDR3 is TGTGCCAGCAGTGAATCGTGGGGGGGAGGGCCCCAGCATTTT. Using reference TRBV25-1 and TRBJ1-5 for the parts outside the CDR3, the full variable domain is EADIYQTPRYLVIGTGKKITLECSQTMGHDKMYWYQQDPGMELHLIHYSYGVNSTEKGDLSSESTVSRIRTEHFPLTLESARPSHTSQYLCASSESWGGGPQHFGDGTRLSIL.

The rearrangement joins TRBV28 to TRBJ2-1; 8 nucleotides align to TRBD1. Losses at the gene ends were 4 bases for V and 7 bases for J; bases not matched to a gene: 9. The CDR3 has 15 amino acids. The germline CDR1 and CDR2 sequences are MDHEN and SYDVKM. CDR3 DNA sequence: TGTGCCAGCAGTTCCCCGGGACAGGTTTGGAATGAGCAGTTCTTC. It encodes CASSSPGQVWNEQFF.

For this clone: This CDR3 is also generated by other DNA sequences in the sample. The CDR3 sequence: CASSLDRLDEQFF. The CDR3 DNA sequence: TGTGCCAGCAGCTTAGATAGGTTGGATGAGCAGTTCTTC. The chain combines TRBV11-2 with TRBJ2-1, with no clear D. V lost 0 bases and J lost 8, with 8 bases in between. Germline assignment: CDR1 SGHAT and CDR2 FQNNGV. This CDR3 region has 13 residues.

The V gene is TRBV2, the J gene TRBJ2-2, with 9 positions matching TRBD1. The CDR3 contains 15 residues. The J segment lost 2 bases and the V segment lost 6 bases, leaving 4 bases of the junction unmatched. Germline CDR1 reads SNHLY; CDR2 reads FYNNEI. In DNA form, the CDR3 reads TGTGCCAGCAGGGACAGGGGCCCAAACACCGGGGAGCTGTTTTTT. It codes for CASRDRGPNTGELFF.